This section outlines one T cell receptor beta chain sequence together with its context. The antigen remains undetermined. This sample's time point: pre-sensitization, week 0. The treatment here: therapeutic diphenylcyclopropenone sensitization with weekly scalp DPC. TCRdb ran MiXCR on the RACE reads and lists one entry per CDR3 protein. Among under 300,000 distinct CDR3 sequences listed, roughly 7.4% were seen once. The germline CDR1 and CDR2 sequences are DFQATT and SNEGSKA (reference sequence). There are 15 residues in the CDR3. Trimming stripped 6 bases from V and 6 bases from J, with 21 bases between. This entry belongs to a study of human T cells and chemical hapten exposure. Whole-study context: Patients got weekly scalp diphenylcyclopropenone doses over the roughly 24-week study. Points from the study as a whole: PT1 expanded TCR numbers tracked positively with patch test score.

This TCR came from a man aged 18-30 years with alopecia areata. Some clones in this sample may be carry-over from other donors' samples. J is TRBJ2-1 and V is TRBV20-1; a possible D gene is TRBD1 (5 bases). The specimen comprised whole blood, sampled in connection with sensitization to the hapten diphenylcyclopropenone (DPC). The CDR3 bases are TGCAGTGCCCCCAGGGTGGGGAAGCTTGGCAATGAGCAGTTCTTC. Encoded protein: CSAPRVGKLGNEQFF.